Each of the 6 T cell receptor beta chains below was sequenced from the same sample in a study of response to subunit inactivated influenza vaccine. From the RT-PCR reads, TCRdb called clonotypes with MiXCR, one entry per CDR3 protein. This repertoire shows 550,000 to 800,000 distinct CDR3 sequences, less than 20% found once; its top ten account for around a tenth. The sample here was PBMCs from blood, taken 11 to 12 days after vaccination. The receptors shown here come from a man aged 45-60 years who received an inactivated influenza vaccine.

This clonotype was recorded many times. The V gene is TRBV5-1, the J gene TRBJ2-2, with TRBD1 identical over 7 bases. Germline trimming cut 0 bases from V and 4 bases from J; bases unmatched to any gene: 3. The CDR3 is 15 residues long. Germline CDR1 reads SGHRS; CDR2 reads YFSETQ. The CDR3 DNA sequence: TGCGCCAGCAGCTTGGTCGCAGGGGGCACCGGGGAGCTGTTTTTT. Residues: CASSLVAGGTGELFF.

J is TRBJ2-1 and V is TRBV15; 11 nucleotides align to TRBD1. The length of the CDR3 is 14 residues. From germline, CDR1 is LNHNV and CDR2 YYDKDF (reference sequence). V was clipped by 6 bases and J by 9 bases; unmatched bases: 7. CDR3 DNA sequence: TGTGCCACCAGACTGGGACAGGGGGTTCCTGAGCAGTTCTTC. Translating gives CATRLGQGVPEQFF.

This clonotype was detected only a few times. The rearrangement uses TRBV7-8 and TRBJ2-2; maybe TRBD1 (6 bases). V was pared by 0 bases and J by 2 bases, with 13 bases between. CDR1 is SGHVS and CDR2 is FQNEAQ in the germline V gene. CDR3 length: 17 residues. Here the CDR3 reads CASSLAALTGNTGELFF. CDR3 DNA sequence: TGTGCCAGCAGCTTAGCAGCCCTGACAGGAAACACCGGGGAGCTGTTTTTT.

This clonotype has just a few counts. The genes are TRBV20-1 and TRBJ2-1, with TRBD1 as a possible D gene (7 bases). This CDR3 spans 17 amino acids. With 7 bases removed from V and 0 bases from J, the gap between germline ends came to 22 bases. Looked up from germline, CDR1 is DFQATT and CDR2 is SNEGSKA (reference sequence). Here the CDR3 reads CSGKGRGEGGSYNEQFF. CDR3 nucleotide sequence: TGCAGTGGAAAAGGCAGGGGGGAAGGTGGCTCCTACAATGAGCAGTTCTTC.

The rearrangement links TRBV5-4 to TRBJ2-1, with TRBD2 matching over 7 bases. The CDR3 extends over 14 amino acids. Germline V gene data show CDR1 as SGHNT and CDR2 as YYREEE (reference sequence). Trimming at V came to 5 bases and at J to 5 bases, leaving 7 bases not matched to a gene. The chain's CDR3 is CASSQSGIDNEQFF. Written as DNA, the CDR3 is TGTGCCAGCAGTCAAAGCGGGATCGACAATGAGCAGTTCTTC.

This clonotype was counted at least ten times. The rearrangement uses TRBV5-1 and TRBJ1-5; D unclear. Per germline, CDR1 SGHRS and CDR2 YFSETQ. The length of the CDR3 is 14 residues. V was trimmed by 0 bases and J by 3 bases, leaving 7 bases between them. CDR3 residues: CASSLDYLNQPQHF. The CDR3 DNA follows: TGCGCCAGCAGCTTGGATTACCTCAATCAGCCCCAGCATTTT.